A single sample gave rise to the 3 T cell receptor beta chains below, sequenced in a study of T cells after yellow fever vaccination. TCRdb re-called the 5' RACE reads through MiXCR, storing one row per CDR3 protein. The sample lists 250,000 to 400,000 distinct CDR3 sequences; over 4% were seen once. The material sequenced was PBMCs, taken 5 days after the yellow fever booster vaccination. Receptor source: a man aged 18 to 35 who received the YFV17D yellow fever vaccine.

This chain connects TRBV6-6 to TRBJ2-3; D ambiguous. The germline V and J ends were trimmed by 6 bases and 4 bases, with 5 bases remaining between them. Germline lookup yields CDR1 MNHNY and CDR2 SVGAGI (reference sequence). The CDR3 consists of 11 residues. CDR3 nucleotide sequence: TGTGCCAGCAGGGCCTCAGATACGCAGTATTTT. Amino acid sequence: CASRASDTQYF.

The genes are TRBV19 and TRBJ2-3, with no clear D. The CDR3 consists of 12 residues. V lost 8 bases to trimming and J lost 6 bases, with 12 bases between them. Germline CDR1 LNHDA, CDR2 SQIVND (reference sequence). CDR3 in DNA: TGTGCCAGTGAAGATATTGGGGATACGCAGTATTTT. Translating it yields CASEDIGDTQYF.

The chain has TRBV10-3 and TRBJ2-1; tentatively, D is TRBD1 (6 bases). Germline CDR1 reads ENHRY; CDR2 reads SYGVKD. The CDR3 has 13 residues. V was pared by 8 bases and J by 2 bases, with 10 bases between. The chain's CDR3 is CAIGDIPYNEQFF. In nucleotides, the CDR3 is TGTGCCATCGGGGACATACCCTACAATGAGCAGTTCTTC.